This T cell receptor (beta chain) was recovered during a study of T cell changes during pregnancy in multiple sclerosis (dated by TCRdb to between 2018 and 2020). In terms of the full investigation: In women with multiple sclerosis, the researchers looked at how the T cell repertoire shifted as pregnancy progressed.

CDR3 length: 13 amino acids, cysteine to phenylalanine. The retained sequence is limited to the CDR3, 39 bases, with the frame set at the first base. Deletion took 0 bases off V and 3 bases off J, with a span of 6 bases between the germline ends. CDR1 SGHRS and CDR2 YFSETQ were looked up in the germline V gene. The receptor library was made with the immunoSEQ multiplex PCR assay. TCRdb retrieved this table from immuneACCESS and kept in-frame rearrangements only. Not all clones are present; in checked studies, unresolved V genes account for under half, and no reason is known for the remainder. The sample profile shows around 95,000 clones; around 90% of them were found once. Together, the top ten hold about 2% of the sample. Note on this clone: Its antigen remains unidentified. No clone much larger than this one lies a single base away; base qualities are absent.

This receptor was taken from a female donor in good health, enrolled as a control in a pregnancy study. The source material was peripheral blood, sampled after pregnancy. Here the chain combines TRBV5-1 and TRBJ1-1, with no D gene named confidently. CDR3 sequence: CASSLATDTEAFF. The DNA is TGCGCCAGCAGCTTGGCCACAGACACTGAAGCTTTCTTT.